This is a list of T cell receptor beta chains from one sample in a study of blood T cell repertoires in COVID-19. The protocol was immunoSEQ multiplex PCR, while the TCRdb copy is restricted to in-frame clones and leaves out a portion. Counted here are about 90,000 clones, approximately 86% occurring once; the ten biggest clones make up 0.95% to 1.5%. Sequencing used peripheral blood. These receptors were taken from a man older than 75 with active or convalescent COVID-19. Each CDR3 is given without its conserved first and last residue.

TRBV30,AWSGQFDEQF
TRBV19,ASSPRTGYTGLAGTYEQF
TRBV7-2,ASSFDRVSTEAF
TRBV24-1,ATAGLAGANTGELF
TRBV9,ASSVARTSEQY
TRBV6-6,ASSAGLAGGRETQY
TRBV19,ASSINAGRYNEQF
TRBV5-1,ASSRGQGEETQY
TRBV5-1,ASSTTSGETQY
TRBV27,ASSPGQPRQKLF
TRBV2,ASSVTGGRNTEAF
TRBV5-4,ASSFSLHEQF
TRBV19,ASSIDLDRGYGYT
TRBV9,ASSVQGGGGPQH
TRBV2,ASSQGENTEAF
TRBV9,ASSSSRGYNEQF
TRBV28,ASSLGTLGNTIY
TRBV29-1,SVKTGTGDNQPQH
TRBV5-5,ASSRSWTTSGNTIY
TRBV7-2,ASSLGGDRAQPQH
TRBV7-2,ASSSQGSFWGTIY
TRBV10-3,AAKGPTSGRSNEQF
TRBV4-2,ASSQDNRDQPQH
TRBV4-2,ASSQSSGNFQETQY
TRBV7-2,ASSLAGGPKEQY
TRBV2,ASGRGTSGRQY